The 27 T cell receptor beta chains listed next were all sequenced from one sample in a study of T cell responses to AZD1222 COVID-19 vaccine (dated by TCRdb to 2020 to 2023). Library preparation was by the immunoSEQ multiplex PCR assay. TCRdb holds this immuneACCESS table with in-frame rearrangements only. Some clones are missing; in checked studies, unresolved V genes explain under half, and the rest has no known cause. This sample lists around 120,000 clones; around 86% were detected once. 1% to 1.5% of the sample is taken by the ten largest. What the time point label conveys for this sample: baseline before first vaccination. This material consisted of peripheral blood, taken on day 0 of AZD1222 vaccination. These receptors came from an adult in good health.

This chain joins TRBV12-3 or TRBV12-4 and TRBJ2-7, with TRBD1 matching 8 bases. This CDR3 has 13 residues. V was clipped by 3 bases and J by 4 bases; unmatched bases: 2. CDR3 sequence (DNA): TGTGCCAGCAGTTTGCAGGGGGCATACGAGCAGTACTTC. Encoded protein: CASSLQGAYEQYF.

The chain carries TRBV10-3 and TRBJ2-3; no clear D. V lost 11 bases and J lost 2, with 14 bases in between. CDR3 length equals 13 residues. The V gene's germline CDR1 is ENHRY and CDR2 SYGVKD. The CDR3 reads CAVDKGTTDTQYF. CDR3 sequence (DNA): TGTGCCGTAGATAAGGGTACCACAGATACGCAGTATTTT.

This clone was picked up one time. CDR3 region: CASSPSWTGSYEQYF. CDR3 in DNA: TGTGCCAGCAGTCCCTCTTGGACAGGCTCTTACGAGCAGTACTTC. This chain joins TRBV6-5 and TRBJ2-7; 7 bases match TRBD1. Germline V gene data show CDR1 as MNHEY and CDR2 as SVGAGI. V dropped 5 bases and J dropped 4; count of bases not matched to a gene: 11. CDR3 length equals 15 residues.

The gene calls are TRBV6-2 or TRBV6-3 and TRBJ1-1; D gene uncertain. CDR3 length: 11 amino acids. The germline CDR1 and CDR2 sequences are MNHEY and SVGEGT. Trimming took 2 bases from V and 5 from J, leaving 3 bases between them. The CDR3 sequence: CASSYPTEAFF. CDR3 bases: TGTGCCAGCAGTTACCCTACTGAAGCTTTCTTT.

The genes are TRBV7-9 and TRBJ1-1; unclear D gene. Trimming removed 5 bases at V and 1 base at J, with 17 bases between. The length of the CDR3 is 16 residues. From germline, CDR1 is SEHNR and CDR2 FQNEAQ (reference sequence). The CDR3 is CASSHHLPWTNTEAFF. CDR3 in DNA: TGTGCCAGCAGCCACCACCTACCATGGACGAACACTGAAGCTTTCTTT.

This chain links TRBV7-2 with TRBJ2-7, with 8 bases that match TRBD2. The V and J ends lost 5 bases and 3 bases, in that order; junction bases with no gene match: 9. Germline CDR1 and CDR2: SGHTA and FQGNSA. The CDR3 has 15 amino acids. The CDR3 DNA is TGTGCCAGCAGCGCCGGGACTAGTGTGGTCTACGAGCAGTACTTC. Encoded protein: CASSAGTSVVYEQYF. Full variable domain (missing parts from reference TRBV7-2 and TRBJ2-7): GAGVSQSPSNKVTEKGKDVELRCDPISGHTALYWYRQSLGQGLEFLIYFQGNSAPDKSGLPSDRFSAERTGGSVSTLTIQRTQQEDSAVYLCASSAGTSVVYEQYFGPGTRLTVT.

The V and J genes are TRBV7-9 and TRBJ1-5; no definite D call. Germline V gene data show CDR1 as SEHNR and CDR2 as FQNEAQ (reference sequence). Trimming left V 1 base short and J 9 bases short, with 10 bases between. The CDR3 has 13 amino acids. The CDR3: CASSLGVEGPQHF. The CDR3, as DNA: TGTGCCAGCAGCTTAGGTGTGGAGGGGCCCCAGCATTTT.

Here the CDR3 reads CASSRDEEEQYF. The CDR3, as DNA: TGCGCCAGCAGCAGAGACGAGGAAGAGCAGTACTTC. This chain links TRBV5-1 with TRBJ2-7; D unclear. The CDR3 has 12 amino acids. Germline V CDR1 and CDR2: SGHRS, YFSETQ. V gave up 4 bases and J gave up 7 bases, with 12 bases separating them.

The J gene is TRBJ1-1, the V gene TRBV6-4; the D is unclear. Germline CDR1 MRHNA, CDR2 SNTAGT. Trimming took 6 bases from V and 0 from J, leaving 11 bases between them. The CDR3 extends over 14 amino acids. CDR3 bases: TGTGCCAGCAGCAAAGAAGCCATGAACACTGAAGCTTTCTTT. Translated: CASSKEAMNTEAFF.

This chain links TRBV7-8 with TRBJ2-7; 10 bases are a match to TRBD2. This CDR3 spans 16 amino acids. Germline trimming cut 5 bases from V and 2 bases from J; bases unmatched to any gene: 9. Germline V gene lookup returns CDR1 SGHVS and CDR2 FQNEAQ. The chain's CDR3 is CASSPRTSGVTYEQYF. In DNA, the CDR3 is TGTGCCAGCAGCCCACGGACTAGCGGCGTTACCTACGAGCAGTACTTC.

The chain's CDR3 is CASSRRTSGGADTQYF. CDR3 coding DNA: TGTGCCAGCAGTCGCCGGACTAGCGGGGGGGCAGATACGCAGTATTTT. The gene calls are TRBV27 and TRBJ2-3; 15 bases are a match to TRBD2. The trim removed 5 bases at V and 4 bases at J, leaving 4 bases unmatched. This CDR3 has 16 amino acids. Germline values: CDR1 MNHEY, CDR2 SMNVEV (reference sequence).

The chain couples TRBV6-1 to TRBJ2-2, with 9 bases matching TRBD2. The CDR3 covers 17 residues. V trimming: 1 base; J trimming: 5 bases; junction bases outside the gene matches: 8. Germline CDR1 reads MNHNS; CDR2 reads SASEGT. For the CDR3, the DNA is TGTGCCAGCAGTGAAGATAGCGGGGGTCTTGGAACCGGGGAGCTGTTTTTT. As protein: CASSEDSGGLGTGELFF.

The chain links TRBV29-1 to TRBJ1-2; tentatively, D is TRBD1 (6 bases). V dropped 6 bases and J dropped 5 bases, with 10 bases sitting between them. Per the germline V gene, CDR1 is SQVTM and CDR2 is ANQGSEA. This CDR3 has 11 amino acids. CDR3 bases: TGCAGCGTACTCGGGACATATGGCTACACCTTC. Translated: CSVLGTYGYTF.

The chain links TRBV29-1 to TRBJ2-4; D is unclear. The CDR3 consists of 12 residues. Trimming removed 3 bases at V and 6 bases at J, with 9 bases between. Per the germline V gene, CDR1 is SQVTM and CDR2 is ANQGSEA. The CDR3 is CSVEAQRNIQYF. CDR3 coding DNA: TGCAGCGTTGAGGCTCAGAGAAACATTCAGTACTTC.

The V gene is TRBV9, the J gene TRBJ1-4; a weak D match, TRBD1 (6 bases). The V gene's germline CDR1 is SGDLS and CDR2 YYNGEE. CDR3 length: 16 residues. Trimming pared 3 bases from V and 3 bases from J, leaving 15 bases between. CDR3 coding DNA: TGTGCCAGCAGCGAAGGGGGTTTGGGGGCTAATGAAAAACTGTTTTTT. As protein: CASSEGGLGANEKLFF. Variable domain in full (rest from reference TRBV9 and TRBJ1-4): DSGVTQTPKHLITATGQRVTLRCSPRSGDLSVYWYQQSLDQGLQFLIQYYNGEERAKGNILERFSAQQFPDLHSELNLSSLELGDSALYFCASSEGGLGANEKLFFGSGTQLSVL.

This clone appeared a single time. J is TRBJ1-5 and V is TRBV4-1; D remains ambiguous. The ends were cut back, 0 bases at V and 6 bases at J, with 9 bases in the middle. Germline CDR1 MGHRA, CDR2 YSYEKL. The CDR3 is 14 amino acids. The CDR3 DNA sequence: TGCGCCAGCAGCCAAGATTTGGGGATTCAGCCCCAGCATTTT. Protein sequence: CASSQDLGIQPQHF.

This chain links TRBV28 with TRBJ2-3; a possible D gene is TRBD2 (6 bases). CDR3 length: 14 residues. Trimming left V 4 bases short and J 0 bases short, with 8 bases between. Germline V gene lookup returns CDR1 MDHEN and CDR2 SYDVKM. The CDR3: CASSSGLSTDTQYF. CDR3 in DNA: TGTGCCAGCAGTTCGGGACTTAGCACAGATACGCAGTATTTT. Full variable domain (outside the CDR3, taken from reference TRBV28 and TRBJ2-3): DVKVTQSSRYLVKRTGEKVFLECVQDMDHENMFWYRQDPGLGLRLIYFSYDVKMKEKGDIPEGYSVSREKKERFSLILESASTNQTSMYLCASSSGLSTDTQYFGPGTRLTVL.

This clone is a singleton in its sample. V is TRBV7-2 and J is TRBJ2-7; D uncertain. The CDR3 contains 12 residues. Germline CDR1 is SGHTA and CDR2 is FQGNSA. With 4 bases removed from V and 2 bases from J, the gap between germline ends came to 6 bases. As DNA, the CDR3 is TGTGCCAGCAGCTCATTCACCTACGAGCAGTACTTC. It codes for CASSSFTYEQYF.

This clone has only a few counts. The genes are TRBV3-1 (or the pseudogene TRBV3-2) and TRBJ2-2, with 8 positions matching TRBD2. The length of the CDR3 is 16 residues. Germline V CDR1 and CDR2: LGHDT, YNNKEL (reference sequence). J lost 4 bases, V lost 1 base, and 5 bases had no gene match. CDR3 nucleotides: TGTGCCAGCAGCCAAGGTCCAGCGGGGGTCACCGGGGAGCTGTTTTTT. Protein: CASSQGPAGVTGELFF.

The V gene is TRBV13, the J gene TRBJ1-1; no clear D gene. This CDR3 has 15 residues. V was trimmed by 5 bases and J by 1 base, leaving 14 bases between them. Per the germline V gene, CDR1 is PRHDT and CDR2 is FYEKMQ (reference sequence). The CDR3 nucleotides are TGTGCCAGCAGCGGAGGTCGGCACCAGAACACTGAAGCTTTCTTT. Translated: CASSGGRHQNTEAFF.

V gene TRBV18 combines with J gene TRBJ2-2; D call uncertain. The CDR3 length is 13 residues. V gave up 3 bases and J gave up 1 base, with 3 bases separating them. Germline V gives CDR1 KGHSH, CDR2 LQKENI. The CDR3 sequence is CASSPKNTGELFF. For the CDR3, the DNA is TGTGCCAGCTCACCTAAGAACACCGGGGAGCTGTTTTTT. The variable domain in full, completed from reference TRBV18 and TRBJ2-2, reads NAGVMQNPRHLVRRRGQEARLRCSPMKGHSHVYWYRQLPEEGLKFMVYLQKENIIDESGMPKERFSAEFPKEGPSILRIQQVVRGDSAAYFCASSPKNTGELFFGEGSRLTVL.

CDR3 sequence: CASSPSGRVSGNTIYF. CDR3 sequence (DNA): TGTGCCAGCTCACCAAGTGGCAGGGTCTCTGGAAACACCATATATTTT. The chain combines TRBV18 with TRBJ1-3; D is perhaps TRBD1 (5 bases). V was cut by 2 bases and J by 0 bases, with 11 bases left in between. CDR1 is KGHSH and CDR2 is LQKENI in the germline V gene. The CDR3 runs to 16 residues. Full variable domain (missing parts from reference TRBV18 and TRBJ1-3): NAGVMQNPRHLVRRRGQEARLRCSPMKGHSHVYWYRQLPEEGLKFMVYLQKENIIDESGMPKERFSAEFPKEGPSILRIQQVVRGDSAAYFCASSPSGRVSGNTIYFGEGSWLTVV.

The V gene is TRBV13, the J gene TRBJ2-4; no reliable D call. The CDR3 is 15 amino acids. Deletions cut 5 bases from V and 8 bases from J, with 19 bases between. The germline CDR1 and CDR2 sequences are PRHDT and FYEKMQ (reference sequence). The CDR3: CASSHNDGISYIQYF. The CDR3 region has the DNA TGTGCCAGCAGCCACAACGACGGTATCTCTTACATTCAGTACTTC. The full variable domain, its missing parts supplied by reference TRBV13 and TRBJ2-4, is AAGVIQSPRHLIKEKRETATLKCYPIPRHDTVYWYQQGPGQDPQFLISFYEKMQSDKGSIPDRFSAQQFSDYHSELNMSSLELGDSALYFCASSHNDGISYIQYFGAGTRLSVL.

This sequence joins TRBV6-1 and TRBJ2-5, with D unclear. CDR3 size: 13 residues. V was cut by 3 bases and J by 4 bases, with 9 bases left in between. Per germline, CDR1 MNHNS and CDR2 SASEGT. The CDR3 region has the DNA TGTGCCAGCAGTGATTTGGCTGGAGAGACCCAGTACTTC. Translating gives CASSDLAGETQYF.

The J gene is TRBJ1-5, the V gene TRBV12-5; no clear D. Per germline, CDR1 LGHNT and CDR2 FRNRAP. The CDR3 extends over 12 amino acids. Deletions cut 6 bases from V and 2 bases from J, with 5 bases between. The CDR3 region is CASGGGNQPQHF. DNA of the CDR3: TGTGCTAGTGGGGGTGGCAATCAGCCCCAGCATTTT.

The V and J genes are TRBV9 and TRBJ1-2, with D perhaps matching TRBD1 (6 bases). Per the germline V gene, CDR1 is SGDLS and CDR2 is YYNGEE. The CDR3 covers 13 residues. Deletions cut 4 bases from V and 8 bases from J, with 15 bases between. DNA of the CDR3: TGTGCCAGCAGCCCCGGGGGGCGGGTGGGCTACACCTTC. Translated: CASSPGGRVGYTF.

This clone was picked up a small number of times. V usage is TRBV7-8 and J usage is TRBJ1-2, with TRBD1 as a possible D gene (5 bases). Looked up from germline, CDR1 is SGHVS and CDR2 is FQNEAQ. Trimming shortened V by 2 bases and J by 8 bases, and 15 bases separated the two germline ends. CDR3 length: 14 residues. CDR3 nucleotide sequence: TGTGCCAGCAGCTTAAGTTGGGTCTCAGGGGGCTACACCTTC. Translated, it gives CASSLSWVSGGYTF.